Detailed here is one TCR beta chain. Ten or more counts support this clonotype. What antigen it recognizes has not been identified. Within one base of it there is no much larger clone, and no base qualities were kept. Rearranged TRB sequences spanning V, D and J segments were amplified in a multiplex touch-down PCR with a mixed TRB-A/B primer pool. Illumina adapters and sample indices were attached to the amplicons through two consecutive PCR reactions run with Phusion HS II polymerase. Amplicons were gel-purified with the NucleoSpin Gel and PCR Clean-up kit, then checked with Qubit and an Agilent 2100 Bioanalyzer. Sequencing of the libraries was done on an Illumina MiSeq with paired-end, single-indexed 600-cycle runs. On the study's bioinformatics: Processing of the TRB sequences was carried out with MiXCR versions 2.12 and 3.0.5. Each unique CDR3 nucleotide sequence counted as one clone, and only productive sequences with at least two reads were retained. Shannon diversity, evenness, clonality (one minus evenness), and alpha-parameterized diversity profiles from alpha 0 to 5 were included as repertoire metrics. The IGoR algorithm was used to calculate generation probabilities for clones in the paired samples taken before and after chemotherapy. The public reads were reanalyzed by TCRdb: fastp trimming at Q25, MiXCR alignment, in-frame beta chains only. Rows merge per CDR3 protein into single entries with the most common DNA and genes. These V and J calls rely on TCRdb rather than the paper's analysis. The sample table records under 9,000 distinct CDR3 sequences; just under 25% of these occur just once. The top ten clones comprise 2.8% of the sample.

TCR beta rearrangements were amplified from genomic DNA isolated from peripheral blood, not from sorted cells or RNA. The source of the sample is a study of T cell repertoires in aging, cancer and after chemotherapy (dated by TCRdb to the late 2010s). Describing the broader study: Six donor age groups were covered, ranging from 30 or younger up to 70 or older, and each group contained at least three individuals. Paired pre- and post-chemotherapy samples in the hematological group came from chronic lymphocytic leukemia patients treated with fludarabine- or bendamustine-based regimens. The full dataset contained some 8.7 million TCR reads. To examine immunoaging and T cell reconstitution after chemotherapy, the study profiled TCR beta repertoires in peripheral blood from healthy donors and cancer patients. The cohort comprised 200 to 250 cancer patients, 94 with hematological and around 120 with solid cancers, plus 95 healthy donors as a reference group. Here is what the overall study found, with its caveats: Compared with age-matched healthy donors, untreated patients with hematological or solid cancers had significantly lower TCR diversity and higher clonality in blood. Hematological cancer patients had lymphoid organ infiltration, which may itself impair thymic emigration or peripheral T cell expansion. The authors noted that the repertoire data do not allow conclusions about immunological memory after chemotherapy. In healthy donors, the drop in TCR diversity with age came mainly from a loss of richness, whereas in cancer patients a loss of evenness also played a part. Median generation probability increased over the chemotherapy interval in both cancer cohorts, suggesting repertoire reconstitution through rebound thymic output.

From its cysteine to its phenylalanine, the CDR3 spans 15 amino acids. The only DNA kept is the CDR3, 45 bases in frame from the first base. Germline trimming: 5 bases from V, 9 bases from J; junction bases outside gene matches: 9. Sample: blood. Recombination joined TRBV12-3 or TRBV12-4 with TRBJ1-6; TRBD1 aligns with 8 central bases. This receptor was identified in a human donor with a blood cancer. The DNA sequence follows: TGTGCCAGCAGTCCTATCGGACAGGGAAGTTCACCCCTCCACTTT. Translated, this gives CASSPIGQGSSPLHF.